The rows below give T cell receptor beta chains drawn from one sample of a study of T cells after yellow fever vaccination. Via MiXCR, TCRdb re-called the 5' RACE reads, giving one row per CDR3 protein. The data show some 550,000 distinct CDR3 sequences, with over 15% seen just once and approximately 15% held by the top ten. Sequencing used PBMCs, obtained 15 days after the yellow fever booster vaccination. Receptor source: a man aged 25-40 years who received the YFV17D yellow fever vaccine. Each CDR3 is given with its conserved first and last residue. D genes are given only for firm matches. Not all rows give a size; the values are once, few, many and, for expanded clones, a class.

v_gene	d_gene	j_gene	abundance	CDR3aa	CDR3nt
TRBV6-5	NA	TRBJ2-7	few	CASSPRQNYEQYF	TGTGCCAGCAGTCCCCGACAGAACTACGAGCAGTACTTC
TRBV29-1	NA	TRBJ2-1	few	CSVGEGVEQFF	TGCAGCGTGGGGGAGGGGGTTGAGCAGTTCTTC
TRBV5-1	NA	TRBJ2-5	few	CASSPDTDISAQYF	TGCGCCAGCAGCCCCGACACCGACATTTCGGCCCAGTACTTC
TRBV7-2	NA	TRBJ2-7	NA	CASSSSGGEQYF	TGTGCCAGCAGCTCCTCTGGGGGGGAGCAGTACTTC
TRBV6-2/TRBV6-3	NA	TRBJ2-7	few	CASSSAAAAYEQYF	TGTGCCAGCAGTTCTGCGGCGGCCGCCTACGAGCAGTACTTC
TRBV20-1	NA	TRBJ2-2	few	CSAPAQGSNTGELFF	TGCAGTGCCCCGGCGCAGGGTTCGAACACCGGGGAGCTGTTTTTT
TRBV6-2/TRBV6-3	TRBD2	TRBJ2-3	few	CASSRGLGLAGGRGGDTQYF	TGTGCCAGCAGCCGCGGTCTGGGACTAGCGGGAGGGCGCGGCGGGGATACGCAGTATTTT
TRBV12-3/TRBV12-4	NA	TRBJ2-2	NA	CASSLKGGGGELFF	TGTGCCAGCAGTTTAAAGGGAGGGGGCGGGGAGCTGTTTTTT
TRBV11-2	NA	TRBJ2-1	NA	CASSLTPGYNEQFF	TGTGCCAGCAGCTTAACTCCGGGTTACAATGAGCAGTTCTTC
TRBV12-3/TRBV12-4	NA	TRBJ1-6	few	CASSFGPLRDSPLHF	TGTGCCAGCAGTTTTGGTCCCCTGAGAGATTCACCCCTCCACTTT
TRBV7-6	TRBD1	TRBJ2-7	few	CASSPWDSSYEQYF	TGTGCCAGCAGCCCCTGGGACAGCTCCTACGAGCAGTACTTC
TRBV6-5	NA	TRBJ2-3	few	CASSNGGRTQYF	TGTGCCAGCAGCAACGGTGGCCGCACGCAGTATTTT
TRBV29-1	NA	TRBJ2-1	NA	CSVGYPQGGGDEQFF	TGCAGCGTTGGTTACCCCCAAGGTGGGGGAGATGAGCAGTTCTTC
TRBV2	TRBD1	TRBJ2-3	NA	CASRETGVSTDTQYF	TGTGCCAGCAGGGAGACAGGGGTTAGCACAGATACGCAGTATTTT
TRBV20-1	NA	TRBJ2-7	NA	CSARTLGGRPYEQYF	TGCAGTGCTAGAACCTTAGGGGGGCGCCCCTACGAGCAGTACTTC